This TCR beta chain was sequenced during a study of blood T cell repertoires in COVID-19. CDR3 length equals 18 residues. Losses at the gene ends were 4 bases for V and 0 bases for J; bases not matched to a gene: 13. CDR1 is SGHDT, CDR2 YYEEEE, per germline. Cohort placement rested on clinical history that participants reported themselves. Two negative PCRs, clearance, or symptom resolution had been documented for recovered Cohort 3 donors. Sequencing was performed with immunoSEQ multiplex PCR; in TCRdb, only in-frame clones are kept and a portion is missing. The sample has 300,000 to 450,000 clones, 88% seen once; the top ten hold more than 0.95%. The count of this clone is one.

Material for sequencing was PBMCs or T cells enriched from blood (not recorded which). This receptor was taken from a woman aged 18-30 years who had recovered from COVID-19. The V gene is TRBV5-6, the J gene TRBJ1-3; 7 nucleotides match TRBD1. The CDR3 nucleotides are TGTGCCAGCAGCCCAGATCGACAGGGAATGAGCTCTGGAAACACCATATATTTT. Its translation: CASSPDRQGMSSGNTIYF.